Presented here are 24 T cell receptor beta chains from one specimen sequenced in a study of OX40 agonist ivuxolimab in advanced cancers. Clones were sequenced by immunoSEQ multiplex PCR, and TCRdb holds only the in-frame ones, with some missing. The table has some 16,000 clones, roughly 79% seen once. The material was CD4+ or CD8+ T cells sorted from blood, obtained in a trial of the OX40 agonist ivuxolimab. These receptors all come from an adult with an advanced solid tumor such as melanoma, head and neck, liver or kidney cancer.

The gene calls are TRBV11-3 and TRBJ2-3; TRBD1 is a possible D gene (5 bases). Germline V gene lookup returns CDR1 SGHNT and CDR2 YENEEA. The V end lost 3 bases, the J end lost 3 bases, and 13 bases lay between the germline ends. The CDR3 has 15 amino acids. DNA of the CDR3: TGTGCCAGCAGCTTTGGGGCCCGACAGACAGATACGCAGTATTTT. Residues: CASSFGARQTDTQYF.

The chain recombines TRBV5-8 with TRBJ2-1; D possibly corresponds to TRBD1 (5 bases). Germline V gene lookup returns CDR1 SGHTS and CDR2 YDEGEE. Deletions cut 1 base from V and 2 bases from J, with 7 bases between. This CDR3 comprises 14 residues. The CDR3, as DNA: TGTGCCAGCAGCTTGACAGGTACCTACAATGAGCAGTTCTTC. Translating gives CASSLTGTYNEQFF.

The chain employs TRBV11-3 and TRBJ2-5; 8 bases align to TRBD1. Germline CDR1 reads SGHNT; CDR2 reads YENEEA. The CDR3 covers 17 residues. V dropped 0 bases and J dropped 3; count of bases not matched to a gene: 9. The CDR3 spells CASSLDPGAGGKETQYF. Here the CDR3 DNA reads TGTGCCAGCAGCTTAGATCCTGGGGCAGGGGGCAAAGAGACCCAGTACTTC.

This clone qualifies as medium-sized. The CDR3 loop reads CSVEGLASIAGYEQYF. In DNA form, the CDR3 reads TGCAGCGTTGAGGGGCTAGCGAGTATCGCGGGCTACGAGCAGTACTTC. This chain connects TRBV29-1 to TRBJ2-7; D perhaps matches TRBD2 (6 bases). The CDR3 is 16 amino acids. The V gene lost 3 bases and the J gene lost 3 bases, with 21 bases spanning the gap. Germline lookup yields CDR1 SQVTM and CDR2 ANQGSEA.

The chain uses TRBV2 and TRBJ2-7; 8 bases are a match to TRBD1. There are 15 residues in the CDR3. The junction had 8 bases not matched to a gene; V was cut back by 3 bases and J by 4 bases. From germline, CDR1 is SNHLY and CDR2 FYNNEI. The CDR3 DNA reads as TGTGCCAGCAGTGATCTTCCAGGGGGCAGTTACGAGCAGTACTTC. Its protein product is CASSDLPGGSYEQYF.

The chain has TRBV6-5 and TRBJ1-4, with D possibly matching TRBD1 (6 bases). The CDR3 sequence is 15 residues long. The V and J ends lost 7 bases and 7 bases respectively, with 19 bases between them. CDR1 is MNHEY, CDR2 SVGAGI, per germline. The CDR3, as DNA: TGTGCCAGCACCATCGGTTGGGGGCTCGGTGAAAAACTGTTTTTT. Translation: CASTIGWGLGEKLFF.

In nucleotides, the CDR3 is TGTGCCAGTAGTATCTCACTCAATTCACCCCTCCACTTT. Amino acid sequence: CASSISLNSPLHF. J is TRBJ1-6 and V is TRBV19; D remains unclear. V was shortened by 3 bases and J by 7 bases, with 7 bases between the two germline ends. This CDR3 comprises 13 residues. Per germline, CDR1 LNHDA and CDR2 SQIVND (reference sequence).

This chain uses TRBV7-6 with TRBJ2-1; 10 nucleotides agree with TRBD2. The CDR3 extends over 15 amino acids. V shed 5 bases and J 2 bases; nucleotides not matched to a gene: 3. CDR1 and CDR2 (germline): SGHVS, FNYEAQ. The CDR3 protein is CASSPTSGPYNEQFF. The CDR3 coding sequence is TGTGCCAGCAGCCCGACTAGCGGGCCCTACAATGAGCAGTTCTTC.

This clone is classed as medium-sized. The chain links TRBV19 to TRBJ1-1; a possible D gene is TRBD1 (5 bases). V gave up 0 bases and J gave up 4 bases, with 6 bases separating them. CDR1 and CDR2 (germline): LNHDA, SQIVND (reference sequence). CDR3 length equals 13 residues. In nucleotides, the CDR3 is TGTGCCAGTAGTATAGAAGGGGTCACTGAAGCTTTCTTT. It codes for CASSIEGVTEAFF.

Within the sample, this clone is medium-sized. The DNA of the CDR3 is TGTGCCAGCAGCTTCCGCCCCGTTAACACTGAAGCTTTCTTT. Translating it yields CASSFRPVNTEAFF. The V call is TRBV7-2, the J call TRBJ1-1; D gene ambiguous. V was clipped by 3 bases and J by 2 bases, with 10 bases between them. Per germline, CDR1 SGHTA and CDR2 FQGNSA. CDR3 size: 14 residues.

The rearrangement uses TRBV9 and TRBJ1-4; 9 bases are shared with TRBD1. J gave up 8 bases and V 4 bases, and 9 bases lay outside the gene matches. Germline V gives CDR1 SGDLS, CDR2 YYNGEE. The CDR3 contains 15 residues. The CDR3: CASSHQTGGEEKLFF. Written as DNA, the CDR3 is TGTGCCAGCAGCCACCAGACAGGGGGGGAGGAAAAACTGTTTTTT. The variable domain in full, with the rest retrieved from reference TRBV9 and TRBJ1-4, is DSGVTQTPKHLITATGQRVTLRCSPRSGDLSVYWYQQSLDQGLQFLIQYYNGEERAKGNILERFSAQQFPDLHSELNLSSLELGDSALYFCASSHQTGGEEKLFFGSGTQLSVL.

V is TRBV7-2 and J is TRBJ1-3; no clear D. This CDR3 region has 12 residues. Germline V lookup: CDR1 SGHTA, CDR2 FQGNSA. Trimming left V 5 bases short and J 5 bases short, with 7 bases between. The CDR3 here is CASSTNRNTIYF. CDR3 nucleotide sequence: TGTGCCAGCAGCACAAACAGAAACACCATATATTTT.

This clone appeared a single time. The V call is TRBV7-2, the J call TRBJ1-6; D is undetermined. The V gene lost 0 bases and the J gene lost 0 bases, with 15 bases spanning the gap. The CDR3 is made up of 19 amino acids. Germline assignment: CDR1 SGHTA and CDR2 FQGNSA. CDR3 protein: CASSLAPLAMSSYNSPLHF. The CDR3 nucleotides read TGTGCCAGCAGCTTAGCGCCCCTGGCCATGAGCTCCTATAATTCACCCCTCCACTTT. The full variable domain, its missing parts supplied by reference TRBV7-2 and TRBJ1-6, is GAGVSQSPSNKVTEKGKDVELRCDPISGHTALYWYRQSLGQGLEFLIYFQGNSAPDKSGLPSDRFSAERTGGSVSTLTIQRTQQEDSAVYLCASSLAPLAMSSYNSPLHFGNGTRLTVT.

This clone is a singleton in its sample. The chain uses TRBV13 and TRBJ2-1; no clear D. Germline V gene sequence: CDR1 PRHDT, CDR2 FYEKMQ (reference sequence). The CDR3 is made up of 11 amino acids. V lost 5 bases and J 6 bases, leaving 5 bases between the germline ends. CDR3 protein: CASSPGNEQFF. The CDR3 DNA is TGTGCCAGCAGCCCAGGCAATGAGCAGTTCTTC.

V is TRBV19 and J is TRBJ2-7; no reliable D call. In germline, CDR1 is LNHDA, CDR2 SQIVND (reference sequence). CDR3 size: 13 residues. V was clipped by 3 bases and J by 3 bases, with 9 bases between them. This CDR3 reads CASSMRPDYEQYF. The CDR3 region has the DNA TGTGCCAGTAGTATGAGACCCGACTACGAGCAGTACTTC.

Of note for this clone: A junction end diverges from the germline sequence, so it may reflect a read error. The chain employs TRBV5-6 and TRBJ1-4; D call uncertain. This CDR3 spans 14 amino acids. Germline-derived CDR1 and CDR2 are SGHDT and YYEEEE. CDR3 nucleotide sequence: TGTGCCGGCAGCCTTGGTTCAACTAATGAAAAACTGTTTTTT. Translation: CAGSLGSTNEKLFF.

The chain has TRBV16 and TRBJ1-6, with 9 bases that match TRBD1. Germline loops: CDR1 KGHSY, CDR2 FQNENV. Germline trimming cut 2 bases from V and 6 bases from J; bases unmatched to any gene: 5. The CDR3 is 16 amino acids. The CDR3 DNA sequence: TGTGCCAGCAGCCAAACCGAGACAGGGGGTAATTCACCCCTCCACTTT. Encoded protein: CASSQTETGGNSPLHF.

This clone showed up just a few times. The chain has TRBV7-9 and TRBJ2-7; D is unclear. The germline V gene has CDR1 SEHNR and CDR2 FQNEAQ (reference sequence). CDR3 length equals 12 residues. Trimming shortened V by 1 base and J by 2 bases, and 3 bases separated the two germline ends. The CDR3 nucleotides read TGTGCCAGCAGCTTAGAGGCCTACGAGCAGTACTTC. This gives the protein CASSLEAYEQYF.

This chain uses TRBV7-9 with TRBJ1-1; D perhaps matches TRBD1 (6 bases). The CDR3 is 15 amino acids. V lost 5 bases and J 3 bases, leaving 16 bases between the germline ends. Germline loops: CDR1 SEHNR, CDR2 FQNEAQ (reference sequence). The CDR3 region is CASSPAQGIHTEAFF. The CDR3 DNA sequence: TGTGCCAGCAGCCCAGCCCAGGGGATTCACACTGAAGCTTTCTTT.

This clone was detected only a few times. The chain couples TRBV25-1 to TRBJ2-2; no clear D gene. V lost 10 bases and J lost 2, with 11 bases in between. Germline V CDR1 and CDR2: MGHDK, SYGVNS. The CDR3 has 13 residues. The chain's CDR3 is CATLGINTGELFF. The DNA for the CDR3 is TGTGCCACCCTTGGGATAAACACCGGGGAGCTGTTTTTT.

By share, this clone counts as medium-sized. The CDR3 loop reads CASSPLEGGTSYEQYF. CDR3 DNA: TGTGCCAGCAGCCCCCTTGAAGGGGGGACCTCCTACGAGCAGTACTTC. V and J are TRBV4-2 and TRBJ2-7, with D perhaps assigned TRBD1 or TRBD2 (6 bases each). CDR3 length equals 16 residues. The V end was cut by 4 bases, the J end by 0 bases, with 16 bases between. Germline V gene data show CDR1 as LGHNA and CDR2 as YNFKEQ.

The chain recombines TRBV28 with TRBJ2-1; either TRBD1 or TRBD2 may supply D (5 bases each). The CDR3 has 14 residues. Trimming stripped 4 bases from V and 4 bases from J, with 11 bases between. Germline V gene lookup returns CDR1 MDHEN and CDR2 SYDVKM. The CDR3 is CASSYRGAYNEQFF. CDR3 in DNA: TGTGCCAGCAGTTACAGAGGGGCTTACAATGAGCAGTTCTTC.

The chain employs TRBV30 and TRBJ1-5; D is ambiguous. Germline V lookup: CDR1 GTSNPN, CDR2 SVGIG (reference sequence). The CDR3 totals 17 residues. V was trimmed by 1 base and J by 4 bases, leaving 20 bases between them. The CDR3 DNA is TGTGCCTGGAGTGAATCCTTCGGCGGCGGAGTGAATCAGCCCCAGCATTTT. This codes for CAWSESFGGGVNQPQHF. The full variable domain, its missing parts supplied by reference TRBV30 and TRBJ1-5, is SQTIHQWPATLVQPVGSPLSLECTVEGTSNPNLYWYRQAAGRGLQLLFYSVGIGQISSEVPQNLSASRPQDRQFILSSKKLLLSDSGFYLCAWSESFGGGVNQPQHFGDGTRLSIL.

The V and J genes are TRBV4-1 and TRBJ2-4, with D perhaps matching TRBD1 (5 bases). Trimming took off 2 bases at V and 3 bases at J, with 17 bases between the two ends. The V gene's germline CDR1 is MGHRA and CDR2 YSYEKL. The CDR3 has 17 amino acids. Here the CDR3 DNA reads TGCGCCAGCAGCCAAAACCAACAGGCTGGGGTCAAAAACATTCAGTACTTC. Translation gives CASSQNQQAGVKNIQYF.